This T cell receptor beta chain was identified during a study of blood T cell repertoires in COVID-19. As for the study in general: Acute and convalescent COVID-19 specimens originated in the United States, Italy and Spain.

Under the authors' procedure: Using reference gene primer amplification, nucleated cell counts were estimated. Only in-frame clones appear in the TCRdb table, and some are missing; sequencing was by immunoSEQ multiplex PCR. D and trimming come from the DNA, and the V and J calls and clone size come from that table. The sample records under 50,000 clones, under 90% being singletons. This CDR3 has 15 amino acids. V was cut by 4 bases and J by 7 bases, with 17 bases left in between. Germline V CDR1 and CDR2: LNHDA, SQIVND (reference sequence). This TCR derives from a woman in her 70s with acute or convalescent COVID-19. The sample comprised peripheral blood. The chain combines TRBV19 with TRBJ1-5; possible D gene TRBD1, 6 bases. Here the CDR3 DNA reads TGTGCCAGTAGTACGCCGGACAGTCCACGGCAGCCCCAGCATTTT. Translating it yields CASSTPDSPRQPQHF.